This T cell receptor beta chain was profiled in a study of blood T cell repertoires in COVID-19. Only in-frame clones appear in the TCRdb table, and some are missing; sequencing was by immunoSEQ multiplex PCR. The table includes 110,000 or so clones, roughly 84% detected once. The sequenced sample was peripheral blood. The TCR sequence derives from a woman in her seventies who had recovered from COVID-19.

The CDR3 loop reads CASTSPRGVETQYF. The CDR3 DNA is TGTGCCAGCACCTCTCCCAGGGGGGTCGAGACCCAGTACTTC. The chain has TRBV28 and TRBJ2-5, with D possibly TRBD1 on 7 matching bases. The germline V gene has CDR1 MDHEN and CDR2 SYDVKM. The CDR3 covers 14 residues. V lost 7 bases to trimming and J lost 5 bases, with 17 bases between them.